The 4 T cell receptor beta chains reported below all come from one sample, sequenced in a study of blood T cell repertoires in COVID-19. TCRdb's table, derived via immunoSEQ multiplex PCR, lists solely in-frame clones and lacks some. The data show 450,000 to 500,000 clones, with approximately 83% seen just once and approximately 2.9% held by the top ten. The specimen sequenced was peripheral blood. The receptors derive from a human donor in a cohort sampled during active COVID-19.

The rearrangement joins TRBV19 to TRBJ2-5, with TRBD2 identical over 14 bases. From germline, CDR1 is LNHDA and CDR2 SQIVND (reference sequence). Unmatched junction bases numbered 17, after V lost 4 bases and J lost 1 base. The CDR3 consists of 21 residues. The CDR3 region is CASSTPRGLAGGFEFQETQYF. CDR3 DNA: TGTGCCAGTAGTACCCCAAGAGGACTAGCGGGAGGATTTGAATTCCAAGAGACCCAGTACTTC.

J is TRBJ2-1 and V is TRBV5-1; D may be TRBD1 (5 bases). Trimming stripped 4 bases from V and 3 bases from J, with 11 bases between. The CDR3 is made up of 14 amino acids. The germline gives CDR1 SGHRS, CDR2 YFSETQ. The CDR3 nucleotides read TGCGCCAGCAGCCAAGACAGCGTCTACAATGAGCAGTTCTTC. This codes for CASSQDSVYNEQFF. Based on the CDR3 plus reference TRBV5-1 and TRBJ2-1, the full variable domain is KAGVTQTPRYLIKTRGQQVTLSCSPISGHRSVSWYQQTPGQGLQFLFEYFSETQRNKGNFPGRFSGRQFSNSRSEMNVSTLELGDSALYLCASSQDSVYNEQFFGPGTRLTVL.

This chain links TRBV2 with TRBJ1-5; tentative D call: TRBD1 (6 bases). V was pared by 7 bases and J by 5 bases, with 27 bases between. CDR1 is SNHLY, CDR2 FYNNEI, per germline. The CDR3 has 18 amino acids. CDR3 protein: CASTPGSGGARDDQPQHF. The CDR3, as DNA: TGTGCCAGCACTCCAGGTAGCGGGGGGGCGAGGGATGATCAGCCCCAGCATTTT.

The CDR3 nucleotides read TGTGCCAGCAGCGTAGTTCCAGGGAAGGCTGAAGCTTTCTTT. It encodes CASSVVPGKAEAFF. This chain uses TRBV9 with TRBJ1-1, with D possibly matching TRBD1 (5 bases). CDR1 and CDR2 (germline): SGDLS, YYNGEE. The CDR3 covers 14 residues. V was pared by 0 bases and J by 6 bases, with 12 bases between. The full variable domain, with the rest looked up from reference TRBV9 and TRBJ1-1, is DSGVTQTPKHLITATGQRVTLRCSPRSGDLSVYWYQQSLDQGLQFLIQYYNGEERAKGNILERFSAQQFPDLHSELNLSSLELGDSALYFCASSVVPGKAEAFFGQGTRLTVV.